This TCR beta chain was identified in a study of cytomegalovirus exposure and HLA in healthy donors. Findings of the study overall: Highly shared variants forming one cluster were likely a sequencing artifact.

The CDR3 is 14 amino acids. Germline CDR1 reads SQVTM; CDR2 reads ANQGSEA. V shed 7 bases and J shed 0 bases, with 12 bases lying between them. PCR employed 60 Vbeta and 13 Jbeta primers. TCRdb keeps only in-frame clones here, not all; method: immunoSEQ multiplex PCR. Here the sample spans about 170,000 clones, 76% being singletons. As to this clone: The target antigen is unknown.

The sample comprised PBMCs. The chain links TRBV29-1 to TRBJ1-4; TRBD1 is a possible D gene (5 bases). The clonotype comes from a female donor in good health and CMV-seronegative. The CDR3 region is CSAQEGATNEKLFF. The CDR3 bases are TGCAGCGCCCAGGAAGGGGCAACTAATGAAAAACTGTTTTTT.